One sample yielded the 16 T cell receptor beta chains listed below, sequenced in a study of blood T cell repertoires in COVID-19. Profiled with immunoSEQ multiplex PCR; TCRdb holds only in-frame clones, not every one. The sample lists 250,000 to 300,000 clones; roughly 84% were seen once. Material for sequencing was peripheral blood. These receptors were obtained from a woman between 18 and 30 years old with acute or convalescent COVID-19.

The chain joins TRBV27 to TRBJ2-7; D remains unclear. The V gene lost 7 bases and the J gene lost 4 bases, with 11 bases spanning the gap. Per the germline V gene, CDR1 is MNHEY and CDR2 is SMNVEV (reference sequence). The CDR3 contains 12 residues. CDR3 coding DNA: TGTGCCAGCATTGGGCTAACTTACGAGCAGTACTTC. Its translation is CASIGLTYEQYF.

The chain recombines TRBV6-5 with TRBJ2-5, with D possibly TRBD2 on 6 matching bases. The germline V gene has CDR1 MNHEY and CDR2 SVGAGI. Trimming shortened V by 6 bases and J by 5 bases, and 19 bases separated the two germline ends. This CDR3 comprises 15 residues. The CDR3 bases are TGTGCCAGCAGCCGGGTGTCGGGGGACGGGGAGACCCAGTACTTC. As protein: CASSRVSGDGETQYF.

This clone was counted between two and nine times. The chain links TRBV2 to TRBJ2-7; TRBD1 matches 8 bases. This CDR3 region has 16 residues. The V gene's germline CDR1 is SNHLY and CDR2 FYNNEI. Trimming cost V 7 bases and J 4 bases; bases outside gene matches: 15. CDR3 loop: CASKGGEGQGGYEQYF. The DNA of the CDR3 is TGTGCCAGCAAGGGGGGTGAAGGACAGGGTGGTTACGAGCAGTACTTC.

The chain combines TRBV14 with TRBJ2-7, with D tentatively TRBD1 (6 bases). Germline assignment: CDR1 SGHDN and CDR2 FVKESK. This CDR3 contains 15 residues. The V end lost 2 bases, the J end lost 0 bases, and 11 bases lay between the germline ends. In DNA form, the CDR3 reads TGTGCCAGCAGCCAATTGGACAGCTACTCCTACGAGCAGTACTTC. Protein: CASSQLDSYSYEQYF.

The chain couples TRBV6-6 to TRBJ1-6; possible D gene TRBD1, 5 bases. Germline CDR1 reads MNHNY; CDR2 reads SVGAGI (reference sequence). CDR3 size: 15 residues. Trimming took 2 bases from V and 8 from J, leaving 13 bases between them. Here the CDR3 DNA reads TGTGCCAGCAGTTACCGACAGTATCAGGATTCACCCCTCCACTTT. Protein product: CASSYRQYQDSPLHF.

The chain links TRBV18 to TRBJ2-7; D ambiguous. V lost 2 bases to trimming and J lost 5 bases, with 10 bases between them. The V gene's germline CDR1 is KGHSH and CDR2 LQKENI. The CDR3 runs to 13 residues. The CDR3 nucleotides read TGTGCCAGCTCACCATTTCAGGCCGACGAGCAGTACTTC. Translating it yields CASSPFQADEQYF.

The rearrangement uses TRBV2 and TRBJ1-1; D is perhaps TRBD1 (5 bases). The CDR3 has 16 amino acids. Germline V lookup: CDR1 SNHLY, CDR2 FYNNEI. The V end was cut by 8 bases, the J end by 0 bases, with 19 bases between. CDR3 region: CASHLRSTVLNTEAFF. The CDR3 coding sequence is TGTGCCAGCCACCTCCGTTCGACAGTCTTGAACACTGAAGCTTTCTTT.

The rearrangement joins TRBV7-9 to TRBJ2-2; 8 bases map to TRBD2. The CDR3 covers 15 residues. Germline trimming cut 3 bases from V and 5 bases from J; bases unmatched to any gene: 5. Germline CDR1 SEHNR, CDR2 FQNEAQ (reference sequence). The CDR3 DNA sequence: TGTGCCAGCAGCTTTCCAGCGGGAGTTACCGGGGAGCTGTTTTTT. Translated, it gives CASSFPAGVTGELFF.

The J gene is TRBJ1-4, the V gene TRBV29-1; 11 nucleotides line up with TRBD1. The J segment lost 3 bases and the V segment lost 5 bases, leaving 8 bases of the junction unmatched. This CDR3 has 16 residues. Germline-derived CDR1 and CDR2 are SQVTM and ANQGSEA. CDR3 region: CSVYLGQGASNEKLFF. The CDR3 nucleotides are TGCAGCGTTTATCTCGGACAGGGGGCTTCTAATGAAAAACTGTTTTTT.

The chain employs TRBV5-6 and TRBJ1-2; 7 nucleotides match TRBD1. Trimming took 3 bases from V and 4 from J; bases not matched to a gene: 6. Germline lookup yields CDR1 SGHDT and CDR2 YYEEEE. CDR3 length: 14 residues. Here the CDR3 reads CASSWGTEPYGYTF. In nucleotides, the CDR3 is TGTGCCAGCAGCTGGGGGACAGAGCCCTATGGCTACACCTTC.

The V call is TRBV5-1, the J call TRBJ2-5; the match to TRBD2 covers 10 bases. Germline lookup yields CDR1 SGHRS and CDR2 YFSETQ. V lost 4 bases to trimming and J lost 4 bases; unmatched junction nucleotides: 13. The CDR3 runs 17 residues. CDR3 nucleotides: TGCGCCAGCAGCCCGGGTGGGCTAGCGGGAGTGGGAGAGACCCAGTACTTC. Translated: CASSPGGLAGVGETQYF.

Here the CDR3 reads CASSEEKGAMYEQYF. CDR3 DNA: TGTGCCAGCAGTGAAGAAAAGGGGGCTATGTACGAGCAGTACTTC. V and J are TRBV6-1 and TRBJ2-7, with 7 bases matching TRBD1. V gave up 1 base and J gave up 4 bases; unmatched junction bases: 7. CDR1 is MNHNS, CDR2 SASEGT, per germline. CDR3 size: 15 residues.

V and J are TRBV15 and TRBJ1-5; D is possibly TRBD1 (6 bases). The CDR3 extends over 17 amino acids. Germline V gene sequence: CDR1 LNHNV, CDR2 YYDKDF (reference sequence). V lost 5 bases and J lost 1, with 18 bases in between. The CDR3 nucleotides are TGTGCCACCAGCGCTCGGTTACAGGGAGGGAGCAATCAGCCCCAGCATTTT. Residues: CATSARLQGGSNQPQHF.

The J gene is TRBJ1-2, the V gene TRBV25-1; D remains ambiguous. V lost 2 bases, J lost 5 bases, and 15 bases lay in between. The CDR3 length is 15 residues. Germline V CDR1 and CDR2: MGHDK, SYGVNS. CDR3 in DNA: TGTGCCAGCAGTGAAAAGGGCAGCCGGACTTATGGCTACACCTTC. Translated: CASSEKGSRTYGYTF.

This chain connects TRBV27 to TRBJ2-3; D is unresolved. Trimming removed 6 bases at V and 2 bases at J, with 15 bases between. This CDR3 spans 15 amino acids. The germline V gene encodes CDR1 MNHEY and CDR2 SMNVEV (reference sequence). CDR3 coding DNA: TGTGCCAGCAGGCGAGCGCCGTCTTACACAGATACGCAGTATTTT. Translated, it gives CASRRAPSYTDTQYF.

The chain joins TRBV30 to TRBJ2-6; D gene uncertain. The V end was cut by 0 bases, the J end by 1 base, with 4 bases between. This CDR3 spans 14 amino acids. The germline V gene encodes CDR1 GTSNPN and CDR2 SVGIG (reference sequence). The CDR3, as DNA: TGTGCCTGGAGTGTCTATTCTGGGGCCAACGTCCTGACTTTC. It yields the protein CAWSVYSGANVLTF.